One sample yielded the 23 T cell receptor beta chains listed below, sequenced in a study of shared clonotypes between healthy human individuals. Measured with immunoSEQ multiplex PCR; TCRdb has only the in-frame clones, and not every one. The table includes fewer than 1.6 million clones, about 98.5% detected once. Sequencing was carried out using naive CD4+ T cells sorted from blood. Subset of the sample: CD45RA+ positively selected. The receptors were gathered from a man under 40 in good health.

The rearrangement links TRBV4-1 to TRBJ2-7, with no clear D. Germline V gene data show CDR1 as MGHRA and CDR2 as YSYEKL. Trimming left V 1 base short and J 5 bases short, with 12 bases between. The CDR3 runs 14 residues. The chain's CDR3 is CASSQAPSTDEQYF. Written as DNA, the CDR3 is TGCGCCAGCAGCCAAGCTCCTAGTACAGACGAGCAGTACTTC.

The chain employs TRBV7-6 and TRBJ2-2, with 8 bases aligning to TRBD2. Germline CDR1 SGHVS, CDR2 FNYEAQ. After removal of 6 bases from V and 7 bases from J, the junction contained 13 bases not matched to a gene. The CDR3 contains 16 residues. As DNA, the CDR3 is TGTGCCAGCAGAGCGGCGAGCGGGAGCTTCTTCGGGGAGCTGTTTTTT. The encoded protein is CASRAASGSFFGELFF.

This clone is a singleton in its sample. The chain's CDR3 is CASSRVAGNEQFF. Here the CDR3 DNA reads TGTGCCAGCAGCCGAGTAGCGGGCAATGAGCAGTTCTTC. This chain joins TRBV9 and TRBJ2-1, with 7 bases matching TRBD2. The V and J ends lost 4 bases and 6 bases, in that order; junction bases with no gene match: 4. Germline V gene sequence: CDR1 SGDLS, CDR2 YYNGEE. The CDR3 is made up of 13 amino acids.

As to this clone: This sample also contains other DNA sequences that code for the same CDR3. The V gene is TRBV6-1, the J gene TRBJ2-7; possibly TRBD1 or TRBD2 for D (5 bases each). Germline assignment: CDR1 MNHNS and CDR2 SASEGT. The CDR3 extends over 15 amino acids. Trimming removed 0 bases from V and 1 base from J, with 10 bases in between. CDR3 sequence: CASSEAGVGSYEQYF. CDR3 bases: TGTGCCAGCAGTGAAGCGGGGGTGGGTTCCTACGAGCAGTACTTC.

The chain combines TRBV5-6 with TRBJ1-4, with a tentative D call TRBD1 (6 bases). The V end lost 3 bases, the J end lost 7 bases, and 13 bases lay between the germline ends. The CDR3 extends over 14 amino acids. From germline, CDR1 is SGHDT and CDR2 YYEEEE. DNA for the CDR3: TGTGCCAGCAGCTCAGGGGCAGTCGGTGAAAAACTGTTTTTT. It translates to CASSSGAVGEKLFF.

The chain recombines TRBV10-2 with TRBJ1-5; no clear D gene. In germline, CDR1 is WSHSY, CDR2 SAAADI. Trimming left V 10 bases short and J 3 bases short, with 10 bases between. The CDR3 runs 12 residues. CDR3: CATRVSNQPQHF. The CDR3 DNA reads as TGCGCCACAAGGGTGTCCAATCAGCCCCAGCATTTT.

The chain has TRBV7-2 and TRBJ2-3; 11 bases match TRBD2. Germline V gene sequence: CDR1 SGHTA, CDR2 FQGNSA. This CDR3 is 18 amino acids long. Losses at the gene ends were 4 bases for V and 3 bases for J; bases not matched to a gene: 12. DNA of the CDR3: TGTGCCAGCAGCTCGACTACTAGCGGGAGCGTCAGGACAGATACGCAGTATTTT. It yields the protein CASSSTTSGSVRTDTQYF.

The CDR3: CASSPRGIFNLEQYF. The CDR3 nucleotides read TGTGCCAGCAGTCCCCGGGGCATCTTCAACCTCGAGCAGTACTTC. V usage is TRBV7-8 and J usage is TRBJ2-7; D is perhaps TRBD1 or TRBD2 (5 bases each). V was pared by 6 bases and J by 6 bases, with 21 bases between. The germline gives CDR1 SGHVS, CDR2 FQNEAQ. The CDR3 contains 15 residues.

Concerning this clone: The same CDR3 can be traced to other DNA sequences in this sample. The chain combines TRBV7-9 with TRBJ1-4; D not certain. The V gene lost 1 base and the J gene lost 8 bases, with 2 bases spanning the gap. Germline CDR1 is SEHNR and CDR2 is FQNEAQ (reference sequence). The CDR3 has 11 residues. The CDR3 sequence is CASSLDEKLFF. The DNA of the CDR3 is TGTGCCAGCAGCTTAGACGAAAAACTGTTTTTT.

The chain links TRBV4-1 to TRBJ1-5; TRBD1 is a possible D gene (6 bases). V lost 1 base to trimming and J lost 7 bases, with 11 bases between them. The CDR3 loop spans 14 amino acids. Germline V gene sequence: CDR1 MGHRA, CDR2 YSYEKL. The chain's CDR3 is CASSQVGGLQPQHF. CDR3 nucleotides: TGCGCCAGCAGCCAAGTAGGGGGGCTCCAGCCCCAGCATTTT.

This chain links TRBV5-5 with TRBJ2-6; D is unclear. The V gene lost 0 bases and the J gene lost 1 base, with 5 bases spanning the gap. CDR1 is SGHKS and CDR2 is YYEKEE in the germline V gene (reference sequence). The CDR3 has 15 amino acids. The CDR3 loop is CASSLVISGANVLTF. Written as DNA, the CDR3 is TGTGCCAGCAGCTTGGTGATATCTGGGGCCAACGTCCTGACTTTC.

The table lists this clone with a count of one. The V gene is TRBV5-4, the J gene TRBJ2-1; 7 positions match TRBD2. The CDR3 length is 14 residues. Germline lookup yields CDR1 SGHNT and CDR2 YYREEE (reference sequence). With V trimmed by 7 bases and J by 8 bases, 12 bases remained unmatched. The CDR3 region is CASSSREVSYEQFF. CDR3 bases: TGTGCCAGCTCATCTCGGGAGGTATCGTATGAGCAGTTCTTC.

This chain uses TRBV15 with TRBJ2-3; no clear D. This CDR3 is built from 14 residues. CDR1 LNHNV and CDR2 YYDKDF come from the germline V gene (reference sequence). Trimming left V 6 bases short and J 0 bases short, with 10 bases between. In DNA form, the CDR3 reads TGTGCCACCAGGGCTACCCCTAGCACAGATACGCAGTATTTT. Its protein product is CATRATPSTDTQYF.

This chain links TRBV5-4 with TRBJ2-3; perhaps TRBD1 as D (6 bases). The germline V gene encodes CDR1 SGHNT and CDR2 YYREEE (reference sequence). V was shortened by 4 bases and J by 2 bases, with 11 bases between the two germline ends. The CDR3 is 14 residues long. CDR3 DNA sequence: TGTGCCAGCAGCGGGGGACAACCCACAGATACGCAGTATTTT. This sequence encodes CASSGGQPTDTQYF. Based on the CDR3 plus reference TRBV5-4 and TRBJ2-3, the full variable domain is ETGVTQSPTHLIKTRGQQVTLRCSSQSGHNTVSWYQQALGQGPQFIFQYYREEENGRGNFPPRFSGLQFPNYSSELNVNALELDDSALYLCASSGGQPTDTQYFGPGTRLTVL.

The chain carries TRBV7-2 and TRBJ2-7; 7 nucleotides line up with TRBD2. The CDR3 loop spans 15 amino acids. Trimming at V came to 2 bases and at J to 2 bases, leaving 6 bases not matched to a gene. Germline V gene data show CDR1 as SGHTA and CDR2 as FQGNSA. The CDR3 DNA reads TGTGCCAGCAGCTTAAGCGCGGGAGCGACCTACGAGCAGTACTTC. Its translation is CASSLSAGATYEQYF.

This sequence joins TRBV11-2 and TRBJ2-7, with 7 bases aligning to TRBD1. Germline V gene lookup returns CDR1 SGHAT and CDR2 FQNNGV. The CDR3 covers 13 residues. Germline trimming cut 5 bases from V and 4 bases from J; bases unmatched to any gene: 5. The DNA for the CDR3 is TGTGCCAGCAGCAGTACAGGGGAATACGAGCAGTACTTC. Protein sequence: CASSSTGEYEQYF. The whole variable domain, filled in from reference TRBV11-2 and TRBJ2-7, reads EAGVAQSPRYKIIEKRQSVAFWCNPISGHATLYWYQQILGQGPKLLIQFQNNGVVDDSQLPKDRFSAERLKGVDSTLKIQPAKLEDSAVYLCASSSTGEYEQYFGPGTRLTVT.

The chain is built from TRBV28 and TRBJ2-5; no clear D gene. Looked up from germline, CDR1 is MDHEN and CDR2 is SYDVKM. The CDR3 covers 15 residues. The germline V and J ends were trimmed by 6 bases and 5 bases, with 19 bases remaining between them. CDR3 in amino acids: CASSSAGRGRETQYF. In DNA form, the CDR3 reads TGTGCCAGCAGCTCCGCCGGGCGCGGCCGCGAGACCCAGTACTTC.

The J gene is TRBJ1-1, the V gene TRBV27, with a possible D match to TRBD1 (6 bases). Per the germline V gene, CDR1 is MNHEY and CDR2 is SMNVEV (reference sequence). The CDR3 totals 15 residues. V was shortened by 7 bases and J by 4 bases, with 19 bases between the two germline ends. CDR3 coding DNA: TGTGCCAGCACCAGGAAGATGGGGGCATTCACTGAAGCTTTCTTT. Translating it yields CASTRKMGAFTEAFF.

The V gene is TRBV25-1, the J gene TRBJ1-1; no clear D. Germline lookup yields CDR1 MGHDK and CDR2 SYGVNS. V was trimmed by 1 base and J by 3 bases, leaving 12 bases between them. The CDR3 is 15 residues long. The CDR3 DNA follows: TGTGCCAGCAGTGAATTTGACCGAACCCACACTGAAGCTTTCTTT. The encoded protein is CASSEFDRTHTEAFF.

The rearrangement uses TRBV5-6 and TRBJ2-3; no clear D. V shed 4 bases and J shed 0 bases, with 6 bases lying between them. Per the germline V gene, CDR1 is SGHDT and CDR2 is YYEEEE. The CDR3 extends over 13 amino acids. The CDR3 here is CASSVTSTDTQYF. CDR3 bases: TGTGCCAGCAGCGTAACTAGCACAGATACGCAGTATTTT.

V gene TRBV7-2 combines with J gene TRBJ2-5; the match to TRBD2 covers 11 bases. This CDR3 comprises 15 residues. Germline CDR1 is SGHTA and CDR2 is FQGNSA. The junction had 2 bases not matched to a gene; V was cut back by 3 bases and J by 2 bases. The chain's CDR3 is CASSLGLAEQETQYF. CDR3 DNA sequence: TGTGCCAGCAGCTTGGGACTAGCGGAACAAGAGACCCAGTACTTC.

This chain connects TRBV25-1 to TRBJ1-2; D is ambiguous. V lost 7 bases and J 8 bases, leaving 11 bases between the germline ends. CDR3 length equals 11 residues. Germline CDR1 reads MGHDK; CDR2 reads SYGVNS. This CDR3 is CASTKGGGYTF. CDR3 coding DNA: TGTGCCAGCACGAAGGGAGGAGGCTACACCTTC.

The chain couples TRBV11-3 to TRBJ2-1, with 8 bases matching TRBD1. The CDR3 is made up of 14 amino acids. V was clipped by 4 bases and J by 8 bases; unmatched bases: 7. CDR1 and CDR2 from the germline V gene are SGHNT and YENEEA. The CDR3 region has the DNA TGTGCCAGCAGCTCTCAGGACAGGGCTCATGAGCAGTTCTTC. It yields the protein CASSSQDRAHEQFF.